This T cell receptor beta chain was recovered during a study of blood T cell repertoires in COVID-19. As for the study in general: Some COVID-19 samples were acute and others convalescent; all came from the United States, Italy and Spain. PBMCs, B-cell-depleted T cells, or T cells provided the cDNA or gDNA that made up the material.

The sample holds one count of this clone. The CDR3 is 15 amino acids. Trimming shortened V by 2 bases and J by 5 bases, and 16 bases separated the two germline ends. Germline V CDR1 and CDR2: KGHSH, LQKENI. In the authors' methods: Amplification of reference gene primers provided the estimated nucleated cell counts. Sequencing used immunoSEQ multiplex PCR; TCRdb keeps in-frame clones, though not all of them. V and J calls and clone size come straight from that table; D and trimming were deduced from the DNA. The table shows under 350,000 clones, with over 75% occurring only once. The chain employs TRBV18 and TRBJ2-7, with D tentatively TRBD1 (5 bases). The sample comprised peripheral blood. The receptor was isolated from a human donor in a cohort sampled during active COVID-19. DNA of the CDR3: TGTGCCAGCTCACCAGACAGTACCCGAGAAGACGAGCAGTACTTC. This codes for CASSPDSTREDEQYF.